The present T cell receptor beta chain was sequenced within a study of cytomegalovirus exposure and HLA in healthy donors. Study-wide results and caveats: Accurate predictions that matched the HLA-A and HLA-B alleles of most subjects were reportedly made from TCR beta sequences. A later analysis reportedly identified an Asian-associated ancestry cluster as carrying fewer N-insertions than the approximately 670-donor mean.

Concerning this clone itself: Its antigen remains unidentified.

Vbeta (60) and Jbeta (13) primers were used in the PCR. Only in-frame clones appear in the TCRdb table, and some are missing; sequencing was by immunoSEQ multiplex PCR. The data hold over 120,000 clones, with over 75% observed a single time. Germline-derived CDR1 and CDR2 are LNHDA and SQIVND (reference sequence). This CDR3 contains 18 residues. The junction had 21 bases not matched to a gene; V was cut back by 6 bases and J by 5 bases. The specimen was PBMCs. The chain joins TRBV19 to TRBJ1-1; 7 bases match TRBD1. The source is a middle-aged man in good health and CMV-seronegative. For the CDR3, the DNA is TGTGCCAGTAGCCTCCAAAGGGCCGCACAGGGGTCCGGGACTGAAGCTTTCTTT. Protein sequence: CASSLQRAAQGSGTEAFF.